The clone carrying this T cell receptor (beta chain) was observed many times. This specimen comes from a study of CD8+ T cells in alopecia areata. Reverse transcribed after extraction, RNA yielded cDNA as the sequencing template. Only in-frame clones appear in the TCRdb table, and some are missing; sequencing was by immunoSEQ multiplex PCR. The sample holds tens of thousands of clones, under 75% seen once. J was trimmed by 4 bases and V by 5 bases; bases with no gene match: 11. This CDR3 region has 16 residues. The germline V gene has CDR1 LGHNA and CDR2 YSLEER. The sequence came from a human donor with alopecia areata. Material: CD8+ T cells sorted from blood, obtained at week 0. The gene calls are TRBV4-3 and TRBJ2-7; 10 nucleotides match TRBD1. The CDR3 sequence: CASSFSGTGESYEQYF. CDR3 nucleotides: TGCGCCAGCAGCTTTTCCGGGACAGGGGAGTCTTACGAGCAGTACTTC.